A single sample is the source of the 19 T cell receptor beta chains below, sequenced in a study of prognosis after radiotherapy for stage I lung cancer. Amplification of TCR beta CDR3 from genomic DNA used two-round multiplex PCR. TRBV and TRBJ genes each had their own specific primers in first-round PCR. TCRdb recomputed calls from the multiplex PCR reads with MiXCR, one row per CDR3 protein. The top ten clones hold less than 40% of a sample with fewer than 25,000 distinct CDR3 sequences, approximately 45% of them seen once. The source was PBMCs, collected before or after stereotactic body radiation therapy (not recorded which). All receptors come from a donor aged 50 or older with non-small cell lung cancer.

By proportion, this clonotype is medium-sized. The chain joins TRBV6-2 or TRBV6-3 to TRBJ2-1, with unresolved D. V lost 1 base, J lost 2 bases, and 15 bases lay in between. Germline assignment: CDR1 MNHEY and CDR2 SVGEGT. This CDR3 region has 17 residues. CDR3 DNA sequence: TGTGCCAGCAGTTACTATCTCCCGAGAAGCCCCTACAATGAGCAGTTCTTC. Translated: CASSYYLPRSPYNEQFF.

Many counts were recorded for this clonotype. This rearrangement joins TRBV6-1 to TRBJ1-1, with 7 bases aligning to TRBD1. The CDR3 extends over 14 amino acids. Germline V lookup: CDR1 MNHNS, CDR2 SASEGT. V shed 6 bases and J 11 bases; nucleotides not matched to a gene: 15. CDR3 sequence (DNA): TGTGCCAGCAGCGATGATAATCGACAGGGCGGGGCTTTCTTT. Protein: CASSDDNRQGGAFF.

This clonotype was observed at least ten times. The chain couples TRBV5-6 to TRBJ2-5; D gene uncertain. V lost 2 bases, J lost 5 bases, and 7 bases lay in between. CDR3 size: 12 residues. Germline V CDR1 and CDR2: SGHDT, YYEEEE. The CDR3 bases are TGTGCCAGCAGCTTTGGGTGGGAGACCCAGTACTTC. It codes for CASSFGWETQYF.

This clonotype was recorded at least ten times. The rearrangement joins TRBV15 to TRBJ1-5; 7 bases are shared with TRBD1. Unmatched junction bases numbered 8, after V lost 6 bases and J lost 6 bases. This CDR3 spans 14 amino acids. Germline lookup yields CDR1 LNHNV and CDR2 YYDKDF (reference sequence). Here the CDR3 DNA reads TGTGCCACCAGTCTAGACAGGGCGGTTCAGCCCCAGCATTTT. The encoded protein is CATSLDRAVQPQHF.

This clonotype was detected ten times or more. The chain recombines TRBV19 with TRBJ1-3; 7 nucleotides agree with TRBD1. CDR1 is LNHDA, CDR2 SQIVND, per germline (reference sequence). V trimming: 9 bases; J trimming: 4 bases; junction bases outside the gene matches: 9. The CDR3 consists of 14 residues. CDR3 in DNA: TGTGCCAGCTCGAATTCGGGACAGGGAAACACCATATATTTT. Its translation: CASSNSGQGNTIYF. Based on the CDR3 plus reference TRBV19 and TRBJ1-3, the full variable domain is DGGITQSPKYLFRKEGQNVTLSCEQNLNHDAMYWYRQDPGQGLRLIYYSQIVNDFQKGDIAEGYSVSREKKESFPLTVTSAQKNPTAFYLCASSNSGQGNTIYFGEGSWLTVV.

For the CDR3, the DNA is TGTGCCAGCAGCGCGACGGGGGCCCGGGAGCAGTTCTTC. Its translation: CASSATGAREQFF. The genes are TRBV7-3 and TRBJ2-1, with D perhaps TRBD1 or TRBD2 (6 bases each). This CDR3 has 13 amino acids. Deletions cut 5 bases from V and 10 bases from J, with 15 bases between. Germline CDR1 reads SGHTA; CDR2 reads FQGTGA.

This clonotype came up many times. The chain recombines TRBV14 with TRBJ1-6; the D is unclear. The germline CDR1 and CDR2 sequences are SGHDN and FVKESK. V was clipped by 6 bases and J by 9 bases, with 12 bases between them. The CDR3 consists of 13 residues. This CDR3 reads CASRAISASPLHF. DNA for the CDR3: TGTGCCAGCAGGGCAATTTCTGCTTCACCCCTCCACTTT.

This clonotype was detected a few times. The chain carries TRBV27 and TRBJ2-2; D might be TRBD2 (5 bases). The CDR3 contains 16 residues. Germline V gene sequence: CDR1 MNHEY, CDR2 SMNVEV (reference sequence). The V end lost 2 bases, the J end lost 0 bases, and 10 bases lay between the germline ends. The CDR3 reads CASSLEGFPNTGELFF. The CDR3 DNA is TGTGCCAGCAGTTTAGAGGGCTTTCCGAACACCGGGGAGCTGTTTTTT.

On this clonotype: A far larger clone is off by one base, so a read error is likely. The CDR3 is CDSTSGPQIYGYTF. The CDR3 DNA reads TGTGACAGCACATCGGGACCCCAAATCTATGGCTACACCTTC. This chain connects TRBV6-4 to TRBJ1-2; possibly TRBD1 for D (5 bases). Germline-derived CDR1 and CDR2 are MRHNA and SNTAGT. This CDR3 region has 14 residues.

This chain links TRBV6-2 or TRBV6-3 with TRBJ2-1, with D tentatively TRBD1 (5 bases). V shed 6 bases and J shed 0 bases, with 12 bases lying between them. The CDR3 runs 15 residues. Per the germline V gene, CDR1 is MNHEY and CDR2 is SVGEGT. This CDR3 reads CASRSDTSSYNEQFF. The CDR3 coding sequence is TGTGCCAGCAGATCGGACACGAGCTCCTACAATGAGCAGTTCTTC.

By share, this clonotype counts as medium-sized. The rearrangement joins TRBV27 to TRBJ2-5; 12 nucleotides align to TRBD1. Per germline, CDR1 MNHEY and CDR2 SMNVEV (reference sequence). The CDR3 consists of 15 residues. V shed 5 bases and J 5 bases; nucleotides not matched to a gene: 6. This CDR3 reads CASSPGTGGAETQYF. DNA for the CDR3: TGTGCCAGCAGTCCCGGGACAGGGGGCGCGGAGACCCAGTACTTC.

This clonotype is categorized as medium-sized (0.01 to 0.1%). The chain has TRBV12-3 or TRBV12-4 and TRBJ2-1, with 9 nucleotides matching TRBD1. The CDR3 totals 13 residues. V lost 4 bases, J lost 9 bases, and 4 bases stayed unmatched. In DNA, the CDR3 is TGTGCCAGCAGTTCGACAGGGGGTGGTGAGCAGTTCTTC. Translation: CASSSTGGGEQFF.

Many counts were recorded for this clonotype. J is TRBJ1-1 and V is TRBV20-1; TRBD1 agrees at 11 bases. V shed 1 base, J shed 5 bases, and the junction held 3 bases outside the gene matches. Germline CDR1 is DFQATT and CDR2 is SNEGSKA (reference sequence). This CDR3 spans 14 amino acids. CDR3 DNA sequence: TGCAGTGCTAGAGTGGGACAGGGGGAAACTGAAGCTTTCTTT. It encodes CSARVGQGETEAFF.

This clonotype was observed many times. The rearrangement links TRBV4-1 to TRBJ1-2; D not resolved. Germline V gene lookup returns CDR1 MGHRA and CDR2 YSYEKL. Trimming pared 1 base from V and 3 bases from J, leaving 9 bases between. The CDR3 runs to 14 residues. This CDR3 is CASSQGISHYGYTF. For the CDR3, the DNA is TGCGCCAGCAGCCAAGGTATCAGTCACTATGGCTACACCTTC.

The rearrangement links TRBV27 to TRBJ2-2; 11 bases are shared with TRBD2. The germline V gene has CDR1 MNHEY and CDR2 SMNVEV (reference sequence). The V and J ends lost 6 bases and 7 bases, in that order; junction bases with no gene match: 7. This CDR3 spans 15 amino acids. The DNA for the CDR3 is TGTGCCAGCAGATCCGGGACTAGCGGCCACGGGGAGCTGTTTTTT. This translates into CASRSGTSGHGELFF.

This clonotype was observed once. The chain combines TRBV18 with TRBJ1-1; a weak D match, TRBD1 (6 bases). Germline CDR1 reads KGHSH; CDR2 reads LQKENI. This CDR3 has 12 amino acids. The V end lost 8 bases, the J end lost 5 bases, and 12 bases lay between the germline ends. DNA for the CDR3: TGTGCCAGCGGCGGGGGGCGGACTGAAGCTTTCTTT. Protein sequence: CASGGGRTEAFF.

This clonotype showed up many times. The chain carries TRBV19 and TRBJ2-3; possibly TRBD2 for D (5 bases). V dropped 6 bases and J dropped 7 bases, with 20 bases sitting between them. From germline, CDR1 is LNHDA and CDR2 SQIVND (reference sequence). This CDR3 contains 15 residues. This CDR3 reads CASRLVFRGANTQYF. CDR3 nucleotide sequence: TGTGCCAGTAGACTTGTGTTTCGGGGTGCAAATACGCAGTATTTT.

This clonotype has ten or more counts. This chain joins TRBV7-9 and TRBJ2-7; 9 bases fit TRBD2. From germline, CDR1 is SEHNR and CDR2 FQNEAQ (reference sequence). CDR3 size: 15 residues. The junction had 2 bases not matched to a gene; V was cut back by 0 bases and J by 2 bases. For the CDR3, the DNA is TGTGCCAGCAGCTTAGCGGGCGGGAGGGCCTACGAGCAGTACTTC. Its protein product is CASSLAGGRAYEQYF. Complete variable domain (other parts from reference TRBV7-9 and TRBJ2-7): DTGVSQNPRHKITKRGQNVTFRCDPISEHNRLYWYRQTLGQGPEFLTYFQNEAQLEKSRLLSDRFSAERPKGSFSTLEIQRTEQGDSAMYLCASSLAGGRAYEQYFGPGTRLTVT.

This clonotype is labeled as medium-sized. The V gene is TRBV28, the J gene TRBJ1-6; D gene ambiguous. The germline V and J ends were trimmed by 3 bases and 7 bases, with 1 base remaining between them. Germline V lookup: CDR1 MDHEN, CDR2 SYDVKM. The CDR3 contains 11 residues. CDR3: CASSLNSPLHF. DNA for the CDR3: TGTGCCAGCAGTTTGAATTCACCCCTCCACTTT.